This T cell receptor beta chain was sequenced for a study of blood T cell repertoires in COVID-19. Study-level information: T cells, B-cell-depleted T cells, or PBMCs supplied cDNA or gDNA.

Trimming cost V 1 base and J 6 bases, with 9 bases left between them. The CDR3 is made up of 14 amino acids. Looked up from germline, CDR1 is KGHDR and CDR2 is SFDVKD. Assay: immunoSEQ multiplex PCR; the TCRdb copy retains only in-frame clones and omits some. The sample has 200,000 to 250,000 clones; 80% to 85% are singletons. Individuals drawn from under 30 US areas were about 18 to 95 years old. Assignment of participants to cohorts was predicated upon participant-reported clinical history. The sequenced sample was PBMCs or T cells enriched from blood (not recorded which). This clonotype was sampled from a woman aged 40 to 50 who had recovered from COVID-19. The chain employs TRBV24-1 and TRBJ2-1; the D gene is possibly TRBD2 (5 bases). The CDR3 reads CATSDFVSGNEQFF. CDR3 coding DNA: TGTGCCACCAGTGATTTTGTAAGCGGCAATGAGCAGTTCTTC.